This TCR beta chain was documented in a study of vaccination and CD4 T cells after COVID-19. Across the whole study: The post-COVID samples were taken a median roughly 96 days after diagnosis, anywhere from 35 to 161.

The treatment is: roughly 10-day PBMC culture with coronavirus spike peptide pools or control peptides (ViraFEST assay). Scientists separated out CD4+ T cells through negative selection following 10 days in culture. This CDR3 is built from 14 residues. Trimming pared 6 bases from V and 3 bases from J, leaving 14 bases between. The germline CDR1 and CDR2 sequences are SEHNR and FQNEAQ (reference sequence). Study results and limitations: SARS-CoV-2-reactive clonotypes showed a nonsignificant median rise from roughly 21 to 40.

An Oncomine TCR Beta short-read assay was used to sequence the DNA from cultured CD4+ T cells. Genomic DNA was isolated from cultured CD4+ T cells. TCRdb analysed the PCR reads with MiXCR anew, one entry per CDR3 protein. The sample lists roughly 7,900 distinct CDR3 sequences; around 23% were seen once. This clonotype was detected only a few times. Its antigen is not known. The TCR was taken from a human donor with COVID-19. The V call is TRBV7-9, the J call TRBJ1-1; a weak D match, TRBD1 (6 bases). Sequenced: cultured CD4+ T cells from blood. CDR3 protein: CASSSKRQDTEAFF. CDR3 nucleotide sequence: TGTGCCAGCAGTTCAAAGCGACAGGACACTGAAGCTTTCTTT.